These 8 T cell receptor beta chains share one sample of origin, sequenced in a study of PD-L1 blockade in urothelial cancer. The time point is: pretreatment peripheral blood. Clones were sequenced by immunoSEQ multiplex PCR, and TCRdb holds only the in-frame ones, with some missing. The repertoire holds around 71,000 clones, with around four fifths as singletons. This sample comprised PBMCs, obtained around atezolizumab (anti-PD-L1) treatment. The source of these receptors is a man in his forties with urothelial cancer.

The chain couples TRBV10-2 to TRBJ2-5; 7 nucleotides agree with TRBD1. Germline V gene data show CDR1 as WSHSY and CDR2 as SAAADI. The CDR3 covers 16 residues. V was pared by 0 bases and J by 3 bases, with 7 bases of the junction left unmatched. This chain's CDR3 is CASSESFPGQEETQYF. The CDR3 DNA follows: TGCGCCAGCAGTGAGTCATTTCCCGGACAGGAAGAGACCCAGTACTTC.

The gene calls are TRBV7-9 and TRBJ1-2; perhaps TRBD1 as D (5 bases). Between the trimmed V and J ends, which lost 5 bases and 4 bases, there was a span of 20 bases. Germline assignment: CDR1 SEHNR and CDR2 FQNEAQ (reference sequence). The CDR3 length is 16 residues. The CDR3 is CASSPQAGREGYGYTF. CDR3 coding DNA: TGTGCCAGCAGCCCACAGGCTGGCAGGGAGGGCTATGGCTACACCTTC.

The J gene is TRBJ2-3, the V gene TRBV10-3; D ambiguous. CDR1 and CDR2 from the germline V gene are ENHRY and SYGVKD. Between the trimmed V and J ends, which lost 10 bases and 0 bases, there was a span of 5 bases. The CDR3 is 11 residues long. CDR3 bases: TGTGCCACTATGAGCACAGATACGCAGTATTTT. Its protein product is CATMSTDTQYF.

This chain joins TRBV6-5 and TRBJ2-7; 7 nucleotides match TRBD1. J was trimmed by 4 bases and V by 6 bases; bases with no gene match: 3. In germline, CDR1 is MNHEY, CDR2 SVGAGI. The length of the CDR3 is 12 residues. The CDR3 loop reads CASRDRFYEQYF. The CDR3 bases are TGTGCCAGCAGGGACAGGTTTTACGAGCAGTACTTC.

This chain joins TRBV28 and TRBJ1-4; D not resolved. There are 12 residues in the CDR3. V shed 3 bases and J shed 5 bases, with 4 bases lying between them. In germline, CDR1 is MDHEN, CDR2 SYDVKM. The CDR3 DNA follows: TGTGCCAGCAGTTTTTCGAATGAAAAACTGTTTTTT. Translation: CASSFSNEKLFF. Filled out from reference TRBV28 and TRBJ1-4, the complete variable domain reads DVKVTQSSRYLVKRTGEKVFLECVQDMDHENMFWYRQDPGLGLRLIYFSYDVKMKEKGDIPEGYSVSREKKERFSLILESASTNQTSMYLCASSFSNEKLFFGSGTQLSVL.

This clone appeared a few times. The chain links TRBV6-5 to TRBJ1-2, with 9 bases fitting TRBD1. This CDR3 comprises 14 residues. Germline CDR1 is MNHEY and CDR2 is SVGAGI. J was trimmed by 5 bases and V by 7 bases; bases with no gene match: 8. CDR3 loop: CASTKQGAGYGYTF. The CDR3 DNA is TGTGCCAGCACTAAACAGGGGGCGGGGTATGGCTACACCTTC.

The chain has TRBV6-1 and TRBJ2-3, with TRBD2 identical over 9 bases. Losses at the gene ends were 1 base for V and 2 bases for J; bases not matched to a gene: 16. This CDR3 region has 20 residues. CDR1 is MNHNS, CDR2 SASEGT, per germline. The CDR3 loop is CASSEVKLSASGKPTDTQYF. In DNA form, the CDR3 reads TGTGCCAGCAGTGAAGTGAAACTGAGTGCTAGCGGGAAGCCCACAGATACGCAGTATTTT.

The CDR3 DNA sequence: TGTGCCACCAGCAGATATCAGCGCGAGCAGTACTTC. Residues: CATSRYQREQYF. J is TRBJ2-7 and V is TRBV15, with D unclear. Germline CDR1 is LNHNV and CDR2 is YYDKDF (reference sequence). This CDR3 spans 12 amino acids. Trimming pared 2 bases from V and 6 bases from J, leaving 8 bases between.